Below are 17 T cell receptor beta chains sequenced from a single sample in a study of T cell repertoires in ileal Crohn's disease. The time point denotes: neoterminal ileum biopsy at postoperative endoscopy, about 6 months after surgery. Profiling relied on immunoSEQ multiplex PCR, and the TCRdb table lists in-frame clones only, not all of them. This table has about 7,200 clones, 55% to 85% appearing once. The material sequenced was ileal tissue. The source is an adult with Crohn's disease.

This clone has just a few counts. Here the CDR3 DNA reads TGCGCCAGCAGCTACACAAGGACAGGGACGGGCTATGGCTACACCTTC. Translating gives CASSYTRTGTGYGYTF. The V and J genes are TRBV5-1 and TRBJ1-2; 8 positions match TRBD1. The J segment lost 4 bases and the V segment lost 3 bases, leaving 11 bases of the junction unmatched. Germline lookup yields CDR1 SGHRS and CDR2 YFSETQ. The CDR3 runs to 16 residues.

V usage is TRBV6-1 and J usage is TRBJ1-4, with D hard to call. Germline CDR1 is MNHNS and CDR2 is SASEGT. The V gene lost 3 bases and the J gene lost 4 bases, with 12 bases spanning the gap. The CDR3 covers 15 residues. The CDR3 sequence: CASSDLAHSNEKLFF. The CDR3 DNA is TGTGCCAGCAGTGACTTGGCTCACAGTAATGAAAAACTGTTTTTT.

This clone was found once. The chain joins TRBV18 to TRBJ1-2; possibly TRBD1 for D (5 bases). Germline CDR1 and CDR2: KGHSH and LQKENI. Trimming left V 6 bases short and J 8 bases short, with 19 bases between. The CDR3 totals 14 residues. The CDR3 here is CASSYPGGERGYTF. CDR3 in DNA: TGTGCCAGCTCCTATCCAGGAGGGGAGCGAGGCTACACCTTC.

The chain joins TRBV7-9 to TRBJ1-5; 9 positions match TRBD1. The germline gives CDR1 SEHNR, CDR2 FQNEAQ (reference sequence). The CDR3 loop spans 14 amino acids. The V and J ends lost 5 bases and 7 bases, in that order; junction bases with no gene match: 6. The chain's CDR3 is CASSLGQGEQPQHF. CDR3 DNA sequence: TGTGCCAGCAGCCTGGGACAGGGAGAGCAGCCCCAGCATTTT.

The chain combines TRBV15 with TRBJ2-1; D is possibly TRBD1 (5 bases). Germline-derived CDR1 and CDR2 are LNHNV and YYDKDF (reference sequence). This CDR3 is 14 amino acids long. Trimming cost V 3 bases and J 4 bases, with 10 bases left between them. The CDR3 sequence: CATSRVDSYNEQFF. The CDR3, as DNA: TGTGCCACCAGCAGGGTCGACAGTTACAATGAGCAGTTCTTC.

This chain joins TRBV7-9 and TRBJ2-5; no clear D. The CDR3 totals 12 residues. V was cut by 5 bases and J by 7 bases, with 11 bases left in between. From germline, CDR1 is SEHNR and CDR2 FQNEAQ (reference sequence). The CDR3 protein is CASSEDLGTQYF. The CDR3 DNA reads as TGTGCCAGCAGCGAGGATCTAGGGACCCAGTACTTC.

The CDR3 DNA is TGTGCCAGCAGCGTCGCTAAGAGCTATGGCTACACCTTC. It encodes CASSVAKSYGYTF. The chain has TRBV7-9 and TRBJ1-2; no clear D. Trimming cost V 5 bases and J 4 bases, with 11 bases left between them. This CDR3 is built from 13 residues. Looked up from germline, CDR1 is SEHNR and CDR2 is FQNEAQ (reference sequence).

The V call is TRBV19, the J call TRBJ2-7, with TRBD2 identical over 9 bases. The V gene's germline CDR1 is LNHDA and CDR2 SQIVND (reference sequence). V lost 4 bases to trimming and J lost 5 bases; unmatched junction nucleotides: 6. The CDR3 runs to 14 residues. CDR3: CASSTLAGAHEQYF. For the CDR3, the DNA is TGTGCCAGTAGTACCTTAGCGGGAGCCCACGAGCAGTACTTC.

J is TRBJ2-2 and V is TRBV6-5; D perhaps matches TRBD2 (5 bases). V was clipped by 6 bases and J by 3 bases, with 11 bases between them. There are 14 residues in the CDR3. The germline V gene encodes CDR1 MNHEY and CDR2 SVGAGI. CDR3 amino acids: CASSTLGYTGELFF. CDR3 in DNA: TGTGCCAGCAGCACACTAGGTTACACCGGGGAGCTGTTTTTT.

The chain couples TRBV29-1 to TRBJ2-2, with 11 positions matching TRBD2. The germline gives CDR1 SQVTM, CDR2 ANQGSEA. V lost 6 bases to trimming and J lost 0 bases; unmatched junction nucleotides: 0. The CDR3 runs 14 residues. CDR3 sequence reads: CSVGLAANTGELFF. CDR3 coding DNA: TGCAGCGTGGGACTAGCGGCGAACACCGGGGAGCTGTTTTTT.

The chain combines TRBV11-1 with TRBJ1-1; D is unresolved. The CDR3 has 12 residues. Germline V gene data show CDR1 as SGHAT and CDR2 as FQDESV (reference sequence). Trimming left V 8 bases short and J 1 base short, with 8 bases between. This CDR3 is CASGRSNTEAFF. The CDR3 bases are TGTGCCAGCGGGAGGTCGAACACTGAAGCTTTCTTT.

Notes on this clone: Other DNA sequences in this specimen translate into the identical CDR3. J is TRBJ1-2 and V is TRBV11-2, with D possibly being TRBD1 (6 bases). The CDR3 totals 12 residues. Trimming removed 3 bases from V and 4 bases from J, with 6 bases in between. Germline CDR1 is SGHAT and CDR2 is FQNNGV. CDR3 sequence: CASSLDSYGYTF. CDR3 DNA: TGTGCCAGCAGCTTGGACAGCTATGGCTACACCTTC.

V gene TRBV5-1 combines with J gene TRBJ1-1; weak D call: TRBD1 (6 bases). The CDR3 consists of 13 residues. Per germline, CDR1 SGHRS and CDR2 YFSETQ. Trimming took 1 base from V and 8 from J, leaving 12 bases between them. The CDR3 protein is CASSLKDSQEAFF. The CDR3 DNA reads as TGCGCCAGCAGCTTGAAGGACAGCCAAGAAGCTTTCTTT.

This clone was detected only a few times. The V call is TRBV19, the J call TRBJ1-5; TRBD1 agrees at 7 bases. Germline assignment: CDR1 LNHDA and CDR2 SQIVND (reference sequence). The V and J ends lost 5 bases and 2 bases, in that order; junction bases with no gene match: 3. This CDR3 is built from 14 residues. CDR3 amino acids: CASSYQGGNQPQHF. CDR3 nucleotides: TGTGCCAGTAGTTATCAGGGGGGCAATCAGCCCCAGCATTTT.

The genes are TRBV11-2 and TRBJ2-1; 7 nucleotides match TRBD1. There are 11 residues in the CDR3. CDR1 SGHAT and CDR2 FQNNGV come from the germline V gene. Trimming cost V 5 bases and J 9 bases; bases outside gene matches: 1. The CDR3 reads CASSPGGEQFF. The CDR3 DNA sequence: TGTGCCAGCAGCCCAGGGGGTGAGCAGTTCTTC.

The chain employs TRBV25-1 and TRBJ1-1; maybe TRBD1 (5 bases). The CDR3 extends over 12 amino acids. In germline, CDR1 is MGHDK, CDR2 SYGVNS. Between the trimmed V and J ends, which lost 8 bases and 5 bases, there was a span of 12 bases. The CDR3 reads CASRQGTTEAFF. CDR3 DNA: TGTGCCAGCCGTCAGGGTACGACTGAAGCTTTCTTT. Based on the CDR3 plus reference TRBV25-1 and TRBJ1-1, the full variable domain is EADIYQTPRYLVIGTGKKITLECSQTMGHDKMYWYQQDPGMELHLIHYSYGVNSTEKGDLSSESTVSRIRTEHFPLTLESARPSHTSQYLCASRQGTTEAFFGQGTRLTVV.

The rearrangement joins TRBV5-4 to TRBJ2-3, with D possibly TRBD2 on 7 matching bases. This CDR3 spans 14 amino acids. CDR1 SGHNT and CDR2 YYREEE come from the germline V gene (reference sequence). V dropped 7 bases and J dropped 3 bases, with 15 bases sitting between them. As DNA, the CDR3 is TGTGCCAGCGGGGGGGGGCCCGGAACAGATACGCAGTATTTT. Encoded protein: CASGGGPGTDTQYF.